This T cell receptor (beta chain) was profiled in a study of shared clonotypes between healthy human individuals. CD4+ cells underwent separation, giving CD45RA+ naive and CD45RA-negative memory subsets. Assay used: immunoSEQ multiplex PCR; TCRdb lists only in-frame clones, some missing. The table includes 850,000 to 1,100,000 clones, 77% detected once. With V trimmed by 8 bases and J by 6 bases, 12 bases remained unmatched. This CDR3 contains 14 residues. CDR1 and CDR2 from the germline V gene are MNHEY and SVGAGI. General study points: Inspection by rarefaction showed sorted-subset sequencing to be incomplete despite large depth.

Regarding this clone: Its antigen is still unknown.

The chain employs TRBV6-5 and TRBJ1-1; the match to TRBD1 covers 7 bases. The sequenced sample was memory CD4+ T cells from PBMCs. The subset: CD45RA-negative fraction. The clonotype originates from a man between 18 and 35 years old in good health. Some clones in this sample may be carry-over from other donors' samples. The CDR3 bases are TGTGCCAGCGTAACATCAGGGGGTCGCGCTGAAGCTTTCTTT. Translation: CASVTSGGRAEAFF.